This T cell receptor beta chain was captured by sequencing in a study of cytomegalovirus exposure and HLA in healthy donors. A remark on this clone: Its specificity is not known.

PCR primers comprised 60 Vbeta and 13 Jbeta primers. In the source study's methods: Counted up in a later analysis, unique TCR beta chains came to 65 million to 80 million, with around 10 million shared. TCRdb keeps only in-frame clones here, not all; method: immunoSEQ multiplex PCR. Clone size and V and J calls were adopted from that table, with D and trimming inferred from the DNA. Among about 110,000 clones, about 15% were seen once, and the ten largest hold more than 0.65%. Study-level findings and limits: Prediction of most subjects' HLA-A and HLA-B alleles by TCR beta sequences was reportedly accurate. Across donors, sequencing depth was assumed by presence/absence analyses to be roughly uniform.

This CDR3 has 11 amino acids. Looked up from germline, CDR1 is MDHEN and CDR2 is SYDVKM. V was clipped by 5 bases and J by 5 bases, with 6 bases between them. This TCR was recovered from a female donor in good health and CMV-seronegative. Material: PBMCs. The genes are TRBV28 and TRBJ1-1; TRBD1 might be the D (5 bases). The CDR3 sequence: CASSGGTEAFF. The CDR3 coding sequence is TGTGCCAGCAGTGGGGGGACTGAAGCTTTCTTT.